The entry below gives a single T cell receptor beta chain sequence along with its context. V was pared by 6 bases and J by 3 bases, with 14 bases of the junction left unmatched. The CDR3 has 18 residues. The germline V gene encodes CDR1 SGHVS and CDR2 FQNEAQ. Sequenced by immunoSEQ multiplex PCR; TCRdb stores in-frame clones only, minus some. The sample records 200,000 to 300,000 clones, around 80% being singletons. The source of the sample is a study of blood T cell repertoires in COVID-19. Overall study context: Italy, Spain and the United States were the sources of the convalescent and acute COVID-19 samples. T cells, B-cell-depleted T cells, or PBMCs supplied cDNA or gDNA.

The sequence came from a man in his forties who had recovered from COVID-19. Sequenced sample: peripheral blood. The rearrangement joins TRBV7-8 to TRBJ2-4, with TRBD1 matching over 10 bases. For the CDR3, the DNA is TGTGCCAGCAGTCTAGCCTGGGGACAGGGGAAAGTCAAAAACATTCAGTACTTC. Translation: CASSLAWGQGKVKNIQYF.